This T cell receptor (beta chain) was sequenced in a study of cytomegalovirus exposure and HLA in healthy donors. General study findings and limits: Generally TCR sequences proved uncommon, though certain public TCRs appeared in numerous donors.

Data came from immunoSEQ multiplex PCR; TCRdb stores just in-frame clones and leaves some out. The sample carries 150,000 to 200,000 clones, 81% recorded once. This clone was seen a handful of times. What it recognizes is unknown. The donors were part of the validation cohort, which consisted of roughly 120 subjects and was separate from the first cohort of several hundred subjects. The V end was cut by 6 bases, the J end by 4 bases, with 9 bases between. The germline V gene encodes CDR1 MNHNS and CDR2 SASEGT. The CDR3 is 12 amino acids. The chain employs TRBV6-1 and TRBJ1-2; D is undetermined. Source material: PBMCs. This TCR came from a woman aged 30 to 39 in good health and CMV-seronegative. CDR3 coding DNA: TGTGCCAGCAGCCAGGCCGGCTATGGCTACACCTTC. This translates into CASSQAGYGYTF.